These 17 T cell receptor beta chains were all obtained from the same sample, sequenced in a study of T cells after somatic rescue of genetic block (TCRdb year 2020). Library preparation employed the immunoSEQ multiplex PCR assay. The source is immuneACCESS, and TCRdb retained only in-frame sequences with V and J called. Part of the clones is not carried over; for the studies checked, unresolved V genes explain less than half of this, and the remainder is unexplained. In this sample the table shows 110,000 or so clones, 75% to 95% of which occur a single time. 1.4% of the sample is taken by the ten largest. Sequenced sample: peripheral blood mononuclear cells (PBMCs). The receptors derive from a woman under 30.

This rearrangement joins TRBV9 to TRBJ2-5; 12 nucleotides agree with TRBD2. This CDR3 spans 17 amino acids. V was pared by 0 bases and J by 5 bases, with 8 bases of the junction left unmatched. CDR1 is SGDLS and CDR2 is YYNGEE in the germline V gene. Here the CDR3 reads CASSVAMGLAGRETQYF. The DNA for the CDR3 is TGTGCCAGCAGCGTAGCTATGGGACTAGCGGGCAGGGAGACCCAGTACTTC.

The rearrangement joins TRBV14 to TRBJ1-6; no clear D. V lost 0 bases, J lost 8 bases, and 5 bases lay in between. The CDR3 is 13 residues long. CDR1 and CDR2 from the germline V gene are SGHDN and FVKESK. The DNA for the CDR3 is TGTGCCAGCAGCCAAGATTTAGATTCACCCCTCCACTTT. Translated: CASSQDLDSPLHF.

This clone was recorded once. J is TRBJ2-3 and V is TRBV5-4; 12 bases match TRBD1. Germline assignment: CDR1 SGHNT and CDR2 YYREEE (reference sequence). The CDR3 covers 17 residues. J gave up 4 bases and V 4 bases, and 10 bases lay outside the gene matches. CDR3 nucleotides: TGTGCCAGCAGCCAAAAGGGACAGGGGGCTGGCGCAGATACGCAGTATTTT. This gives the protein CASSQKGQGAGADTQYF.

The chain links TRBV30 to TRBJ2-7; D remains ambiguous. V was pared by 0 bases and J by 7 bases, with 16 bases between. The CDR3 sequence is 14 residues long. CDR1 is GTSNPN and CDR2 is SVGIG in the germline V gene (reference sequence). The CDR3 DNA is TGTGCCTGGAGTGTATTGGCACGGGCGAGGGAGCAGTACTTC. As protein: CAWSVLARAREQYF.

This rearrangement joins TRBV6-5 to TRBJ1-1; D not certain. Trimming took 8 bases from V and 1 from J, leaving 14 bases between them. The CDR3 runs 14 residues. The V gene's germline CDR1 is MNHEY and CDR2 SVGAGI. The CDR3 sequence: CASVHLAGNTEAFF. DNA of the CDR3: TGTGCCAGCGTACACCTGGCAGGGAACACTGAAGCTTTCTTT.

The J gene is TRBJ1-3, the V gene TRBV2; D gene ambiguous. The CDR3 has 14 amino acids. Trimming took off 4 bases at V and 3 bases at J, with 10 bases between the two ends. In germline, CDR1 is SNHLY, CDR2 FYNNEI. The CDR3 protein is CASSAPGYGNTIYF. DNA of the CDR3: TGTGCCAGCAGTGCCCCGGGGTATGGAAACACCATATATTTT.

The chain links TRBV11-2 to TRBJ1-6; tentative D call: TRBD1 (5 bases). CDR1 is SGHAT and CDR2 is FQNNGV in the germline V gene. This CDR3 has 17 amino acids. Trimming left V 1 base short and J 1 base short, with 11 bases between. In DNA form, the CDR3 reads TGTGCCAGCAGCTTAGGGTGGGGACGGTCCTATAATTCACCCCTCCACTTT. This translates into CASSLGWGRSYNSPLHF.

This clone was detected only once. The CDR3 DNA follows: TGTGCCAGCAGCGCCTTTGGAACTAGCCTCAATGAGCAGTTCTTC. It translates to CASSAFGTSLNEQFF. The chain combines TRBV9 with TRBJ2-1; maybe TRBD2 (6 bases). V was shortened by 3 bases and J by 6 bases, with 16 bases between the two germline ends. Germline-derived CDR1 and CDR2 are SGDLS and YYNGEE. The CDR3 loop spans 15 amino acids. The full variable domain, rest sourced from reference TRBV9 and TRBJ2-1, is DSGVTQTPKHLITATGQRVTLRCSPRSGDLSVYWYQQSLDQGLQFLIQYYNGEERAKGNILERFSAQQFPDLHSELNLSSLELGDSALYFCASSAFGTSLNEQFFGPGTRLTVL.

The V call is TRBV11-2, the J call TRBJ2-1; D might be TRBD1 (6 bases). Per the germline V gene, CDR1 is SGHAT and CDR2 is FQNNGV. The CDR3 has 17 amino acids. Trimming cost V 1 base and J 2 bases, with 15 bases left between them. CDR3 amino acids: CASSLVHTGQTYNEQFF. The CDR3 nucleotides read TGTGCCAGCAGCTTAGTACATACCGGACAGACCTACAATGAGCAGTTCTTC.

The genes are TRBV30 and TRBJ2-7, with no clear D. CDR1 and CDR2 from the germline V gene are GTSNPN and SVGIG (reference sequence). CDR3 length: 11 residues. Trimming stripped 3 bases from V and 4 bases from J, with 7 bases between. DNA of the CDR3: TGTGCCTGGAGCCACGCATACGAGCAGTACTTC. This sequence encodes CAWSHAYEQYF. Using reference TRBV30 and TRBJ2-7 for the parts outside the CDR3, the full variable domain is SQTIHQWPATLVQPVGSPLSLECTVEGTSNPNLYWYRQAAGRGLQLLFYSVGIGQISSEVPQNLSASRPQDRQFILSSKKLLLSDSGFYLCAWSHAYEQYFGPGTRLTVT.

This sequence joins TRBV7-2 and TRBJ2-3; a weak D match, TRBD2 (6 bases). Per the germline V gene, CDR1 is SGHTA and CDR2 is FQGNSA. The germline V and J ends were trimmed by 1 base and 6 bases, with 14 bases remaining between them. The CDR3 totals 15 residues. The CDR3 bases are TGTGCCAGCAGCTTAGTTTCTGCAGGGAGGGATACGCAGTATTTT. Translating gives CASSLVSAGRDTQYF.

CDR3 sequence reads: CASSSGEGNQPQHF. The CDR3 coding sequence is TGTGCCAGCAGTTCAGGGGAGGGCAATCAGCCCCAGCATTTT. V gene TRBV28 combines with J gene TRBJ1-5; D might be TRBD1 (6 bases). The CDR3 has 14 residues. Germline CDR1 and CDR2: MDHEN and SYDVKM. V lost 4 bases, J lost 2 bases, and 9 bases lay in between. The full variable domain, completed using reference TRBV28 and TRBJ1-5, is DVKVTQSSRYLVKRTGEKVFLECVQDMDHENMFWYRQDPGLGLRLIYFSYDVKMKEKGDIPEGYSVSREKKERFSLILESASTNQTSMYLCASSSGEGNQPQHFGDGTRLSIL.

This rearrangement joins TRBV7-3 to TRBJ1-4; D is unresolved. Germline CDR1 and CDR2: SGHTA and FQGTGA. The CDR3 consists of 13 residues. Between the trimmed V and J ends, which lost 7 bases and 5 bases, there was a span of 11 bases. CDR3 protein: CASNARVNEKLFF. CDR3 bases: TGTGCCAGCAATGCTAGGGTGAATGAAAAACTGTTTTTT.

This clone was recorded only once. The genes are TRBV9 and TRBJ2-6; D not certain. Trimming pared 4 bases from V and 0 bases from J, leaving 2 bases between. CDR1 and CDR2 (germline): SGDLS, YYNGEE. The CDR3 totals 13 residues. The CDR3 protein is CASSSSGANVLTF. For the CDR3, the DNA is TGTGCCAGCAGCTCCTCTGGGGCCAACGTCCTGACTTTC. The entire variable domain, with the rest obtained from reference TRBV9 and TRBJ2-6, is as follows: DSGVTQTPKHLITATGQRVTLRCSPRSGDLSVYWYQQSLDQGLQFLIQYYNGEERAKGNILERFSAQQFPDLHSELNLSSLELGDSALYFCASSSSGANVLTFGAGSRLTVL.

The chain carries TRBV7-7 and TRBJ2-1; D perhaps matches TRBD1 (5 bases). The length of the CDR3 is 14 residues. Germline CDR1 and CDR2: SSHAT and FNYEAQ (reference sequence). V was trimmed by 4 bases and J by 9 bases, leaving 16 bases between them. The DNA for the CDR3 is TGTGCCAGCAGCTCTACCTCCAGGGAATCTGAGCAGTTCTTC. This gives the protein CASSSTSRESEQFF. Full variable domain (outside the CDR3, taken from reference TRBV7-7 and TRBJ2-1): GAGVSQSPRYKVTKRGQDVTLRCDPISSHATLYWYQQALGQGPEFLTYFNYEAQPDKSGLPSDRFSAERPEGSISTLTIQRTEQRDSAMYRCASSSTSRESEQFFGPGTRLTVL.

This clone was seen only a few times. J is TRBJ1-5 and V is TRBV18; TRBD1 aligns across 8 bases. Germline V gene sequence: CDR1 KGHSH, CDR2 LQKENI. This CDR3 is 15 amino acids long. V dropped 3 bases and J dropped 3; count of bases not matched to a gene: 4. The CDR3: CASSPPGGPNQPQHF. The DNA for the CDR3 is TGTGCCAGCTCACCTCCAGGGGGCCCCAATCAGCCCCAGCATTTT. Complete variable domain (other parts from reference TRBV18 and TRBJ1-5): NAGVMQNPRHLVRRRGQEARLRCSPMKGHSHVYWYRQLPEEGLKFMVYLQKENIIDESGMPKERFSAEFPKEGPSILRIQQVVRGDSAAYFCASSPPGGPNQPQHFGDGTRLSIL.

In DNA form, the CDR3 reads TGTGCCAGCAGTGAGGGCAGGGCTTCCTACGAGCAGTACTTC. Its protein product is CASSEGRASYEQYF. The rearrangement joins TRBV2 to TRBJ2-7; D might be TRBD1 (5 bases). The V end lost 3 bases, the J end lost 1 base, and 10 bases lay between the germline ends. Per germline, CDR1 SNHLY and CDR2 FYNNEI. The CDR3 has 14 amino acids.